This TCR beta chain appears in the sequencing data of a study of T cells in narcolepsy. Study observations and caveats: Autoreactive clone sequences were missing from some blood memory CD4+ repertoires.

Some clones are missing from TCRdb's copy, which holds only in-frame ones; the method was immunoSEQ multiplex PCR. The sample includes roughly 25,000 clones, more than 80% of them seen just once. Comment on this clone: Its antigen is undetermined.

Germline loops: CDR1 MNHNS, CDR2 SASEGT. With 5 bases removed from V and 5 bases from J, the gap between germline ends came to 12 bases. The CDR3 runs to 13 residues. Sequencing was done on a sample of CD45RA- memory CD4+ T cells from PBMCs. The receptor was isolated from a human donor with narcolepsy. The chain combines TRBV6-1 with TRBJ2-5; no reliable D call. Here the CDR3 DNA reads TGTGCCAGCAGTTCTACTTACGGGGAGACCCAGTACTTC. It specifies CASSSTYGETQYF.